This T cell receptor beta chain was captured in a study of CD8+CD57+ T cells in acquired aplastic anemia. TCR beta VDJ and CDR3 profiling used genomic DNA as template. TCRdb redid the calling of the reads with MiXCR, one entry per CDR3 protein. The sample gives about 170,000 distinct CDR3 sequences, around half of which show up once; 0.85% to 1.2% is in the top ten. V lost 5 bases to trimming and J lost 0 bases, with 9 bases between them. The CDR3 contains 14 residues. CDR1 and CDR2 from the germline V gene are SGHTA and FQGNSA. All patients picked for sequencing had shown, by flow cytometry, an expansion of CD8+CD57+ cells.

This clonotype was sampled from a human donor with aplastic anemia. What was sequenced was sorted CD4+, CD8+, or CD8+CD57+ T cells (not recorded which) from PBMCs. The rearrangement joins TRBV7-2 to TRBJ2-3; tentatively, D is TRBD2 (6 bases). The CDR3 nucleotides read TGTGCCAGCAGCGGGGGGTCTAGCACAGATACGCAGTATTTT. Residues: CASSGGSSTDTQYF.